This record looks at one T cell receptor (beta chain) sequence and its context. This table comes from immunoSEQ multiplex PCR, and its TCRdb copy is limited to in-frame clones, with some not included. The sample carries 200,000 to 250,000 clones, 75% to 85% recorded once. The CDR3 runs to 16 residues. Germline CDR1 LGHNA, CDR2 YSLEER. The V and J ends lost 0 bases and 5 bases, in that order; junction bases with no gene match: 5. The sample is drawn from a study of blood T cell repertoires in COVID-19. Sample: peripheral blood. J is TRBJ2-3 and V is TRBV4-3, with 10 nucleotides matching TRBD1. This receptor was identified in a man in his fifties or sixties with COVID-19, enrolled during active disease. The CDR3, as DNA: TGCGCCAGCAGCCAAGATGTTCGGGACAGGGGAGATACGCAGTATTTT. Its protein product is CASSQDVRDRGDTQYF.